The 30 T cell receptor beta chains listed next were all sequenced from one sample in a study of blood T cell repertoires in COVID-19. Clones were sequenced by immunoSEQ multiplex PCR, and TCRdb holds only the in-frame ones, with some missing. The sample gives 150,000 to 200,000 clones, around four fifths of which show up once; 15% to 20% is in the top ten. Sequenced input: PBMCs or T cells enriched from blood (not recorded which). Receptors originate from a woman aged 50 to 60 who had recovered from COVID-19.

This chain uses TRBV28 with TRBJ2-7; 13 bases align to TRBD2. Germline CDR1 MDHEN, CDR2 SYDVKM. The junction had 14 bases not matched to a gene; V was cut back by 4 bases and J by 5 bases. The CDR3 is 18 residues long. CDR3 nucleotide sequence: TGTGCCAGCAGTTCTCTGGGTGGGACTAGCGGGATTCCCAACGAGCAGTACTTC. Residues: CASSSLGGTSGIPNEQYF.

The rearrangement joins TRBV7-8 to TRBJ1-5; 9 bases fit TRBD1. The germline V gene encodes CDR1 SGHVS and CDR2 FQNEAQ. J gave up 4 bases and V 6 bases, and 4 bases lay outside the gene matches. This CDR3 has 14 amino acids. The CDR3 sequence is CASSFDRGNQPQHF. The CDR3 DNA reads TGTGCCAGCAGTTTCGACAGGGGGAATCAGCCCCAGCATTTT.

This clone was seen a few times. This chain connects TRBV18 to TRBJ2-2, with a tentative D call TRBD2 (6 bases). There are 14 residues in the CDR3. The V and J ends lost 3 bases and 3 bases respectively, with 8 bases between them. In germline, CDR1 is KGHSH, CDR2 LQKENI. The CDR3 protein is CASSPRRDTGELFF. Written as DNA, the CDR3 is TGTGCCAGCTCACCGAGGAGGGACACCGGGGAGCTGTTTTTT.

The chain joins TRBV3-1 (or the pseudogene TRBV3-2) to TRBJ2-3; D remains ambiguous. The germline V and J ends were trimmed by 1 base and 0 bases, with 5 bases remaining between them. The V gene's germline CDR1 is LGHDT and CDR2 YNNKEL (reference sequence). CDR3 length: 14 residues. CDR3 coding DNA: TGTGCCAGCAGCCAAGGACATAGCACAGATACGCAGTATTTT. Translated: CASSQGHSTDTQYF.

V and J are TRBV5-1 and TRBJ2-3, with 13 bases lining up with TRBD2. The germline CDR1 and CDR2 sequences are SGHRS and YFSETQ. This CDR3 comprises 18 residues. Losses at the gene ends were 2 bases for V and 0 bases for J; bases not matched to a gene: 6. The CDR3 nucleotides read TGCGCCAGCAGCTTAGGACTAGCGGGAGTGATGAGCACAGATACGCAGTATTTT. Protein sequence: CASSLGLAGVMSTDTQYF.

The J gene is TRBJ2-1, the V gene TRBV13; 10 bases are a match to TRBD2. CDR1 PRHDT and CDR2 FYEKMQ come from the germline V gene (reference sequence). Trimming removed 4 bases from V and 8 bases from J; junction bases left unmatched: 11. The CDR3 contains 16 residues. The CDR3 coding sequence is TGTGCCAGCAGCTCCCTAGCGGGAGACCCCAACCATGAGCAGTTCTTC. Encoded protein: CASSSLAGDPNHEQFF.

This clone was observed a single time. This sequence joins TRBV6-6 and TRBJ1-2, with 10 bases identical to TRBD1. The CDR3 contains 15 residues. Germline V gene lookup returns CDR1 MNHNY and CDR2 SVGAGI (reference sequence). V lost 0 bases to trimming and J lost 8 bases; unmatched junction nucleotides: 6. In DNA, the CDR3 is TGTGCCAGCAGTTACTCCCGGGACAGGGGAGGAGGCTACACCTTC. Residues: CASSYSRDRGGGYTF.

CDR3 nucleotides: TGTGCCAGCAGTTACGGGCAGGGGGCCGGCTACGAGCAGTACTTC. Residues: CASSYGQGAGYEQYF. The V and J genes are TRBV6-2 or TRBV6-3 and TRBJ2-7; 8 bases are a match to TRBD1. CDR1 is MNHEY and CDR2 is SVGEGT in the germline V gene. J gave up 3 bases and V 2 bases, and 6 bases lay outside the gene matches. The CDR3 covers 15 residues.

The chain carries TRBV19 and TRBJ2-1, with D possibly matching TRBD2 (5 bases). Germline-derived CDR1 and CDR2 are LNHDA and SQIVND (reference sequence). V dropped 7 bases and J dropped 9 bases, with 19 bases sitting between them. This CDR3 comprises 14 residues. CDR3 region: CASTNVYTAGEQFF. CDR3 bases: TGTGCCAGTACCAACGTTTATACGGCGGGTGAGCAGTTCTTC.

This clone showed up just a few times. The junction shows a germline mismatch at one end, possibly a read error. J is TRBJ2-5 and V is TRBV11-2, with 14 bases matching TRBD2. From germline, CDR1 is SGHAT and CDR2 FQNNGV. This CDR3 comprises 13 residues. CDR3: CASSFGTSGSPDF. The CDR3 DNA reads TGTGCCAGCAGCTTTGGGACTAGCGGGAGCCCGGACTTC. The entire variable domain, with the rest obtained from reference TRBV11-2 and TRBJ2-5, is as follows: EAGVAQSPRYKIIEKRQSVAFWCNPISGHATLYWYQQILGQGPKLLIQFQNNGVVDDSQLPKDRFSAERLKGVDSTLKIQPAKLEDSAVYLCASSFGTSGSPDFGPGTRLLVL.

This chain connects TRBV7-9 to TRBJ2-5; D is possibly TRBD1 (6 bases). The germline V gene encodes CDR1 SEHNR and CDR2 FQNEAQ (reference sequence). V shed 2 bases and J shed 2 bases, with 21 bases lying between them. The CDR3 consists of 18 residues. The CDR3 nucleotides are TGTGCCAGCAGCTTACCATTCGTGGGGGAACAGGGTCAAGAGACCCAGTACTTC. This gives the protein CASSLPFVGEQGQETQYF. Together with reference TRBV7-9 and TRBJ2-5, the CDR3 gives the full variable domain: DTGVSQNPRHKITKRGQNVTFRCDPISEHNRLYWYRQTLGQGPEFLTYFQNEAQLEKSRLLSDRFSAERPKGSFSTLEIQRTEQGDSAMYLCASSLPFVGEQGQETQYFGPGTRLLVL.

The chain joins TRBV29-1 to TRBJ1-3, with no clear D. Germline V gene data show CDR1 as SQVTM and CDR2 as ANQGSEA. V dropped 4 bases and J dropped 0 bases, with 16 bases sitting between them. The CDR3 consists of 16 residues. CDR3 bases: TGCAGCGTTGCCCAGACGGCGGTCTACTCTGGAAACACCATATATTTT. It translates to CSVAQTAVYSGNTIYF.

This clone was found once. J is TRBJ2-1 and V is TRBV28, with 9 bases fitting TRBD2. Germline loops: CDR1 MDHEN, CDR2 SYDVKM. Trimming at V came to 5 bases and at J to 0 bases, leaving 11 bases not matched to a gene. The CDR3 extends over 18 amino acids. The CDR3 bases are TGTGCCAGCAGTGCACTAGCGGGCGGGGGGGGCTCCTACAATGAGCAGTTCTTC. This codes for CASSALAGGGGSYNEQFF.

The chain employs TRBV12-3 or TRBV12-4 and TRBJ1-2; 8 nucleotides match TRBD1. CDR3 length: 13 amino acids. The junction had 6 bases not matched to a gene; V was cut back by 5 bases and J by 7 bases. In DNA, the CDR3 is TGTGCCAGCAGTCCTGGACAGGGCGGTGGCTACACCTTC. It specifies CASSPGQGGGYTF.

This clone was seen a handful of times. The chain is built from TRBV3-1 (or the pseudogene TRBV3-2) and TRBJ1-4; maybe TRBD1 (5 bases). Germline CDR1 LGHDT, CDR2 YNNKEL (reference sequence). V shed 3 bases and J shed 8 bases, with 19 bases lying between them. The CDR3 runs 16 residues. The CDR3 protein is CASSQFGAGNPEKLFF. The DNA of the CDR3 is TGTGCCAGCAGCCAGTTCGGGGCGGGGAACCCCGAAAAACTGTTTTTT.

The chain is built from TRBV10-2 and TRBJ2-3, with D perhaps matching TRBD1 (5 bases). The germline V gene encodes CDR1 WSHSY and CDR2 SAAADI. CDR3 length equals 13 residues. V was cut by 6 bases and J by 2 bases, with 9 bases left in between. The CDR3: CASSLQVTDTQYF. CDR3 DNA: TGCGCCAGCAGCCTACAGGTCACAGATACGCAGTATTTT.

This clone was seen a few times. The J gene is TRBJ1-3, the V gene TRBV19; TRBD1 agrees at 10 bases. The V gene end was trimmed by 6 bases and the J gene end by 2 bases; junction bases not matched to a gene: 4. The CDR3 contains 15 residues. Germline V gene data show CDR1 as LNHDA and CDR2 as SQIVND (reference sequence). The CDR3 DNA reads TGTGCCAGTAGCTGGGACAGGGGAGCTGGAAACACCATATATTTT. Translation gives CASSWDRGAGNTIYF.

The CDR3 nucleotides read TGTGCCAGCAGGGCCGACAGGGCTGGGCCGTCACCCCTCCACTTT. Translating gives CASRADRAGPSPLHF. The chain recombines TRBV27 with TRBJ1-6, with 7 nucleotides matching TRBD1. Germline V lookup: CDR1 MNHEY, CDR2 SMNVEV (reference sequence). With V trimmed by 6 bases and J by 10 bases, 12 bases remained unmatched. CDR3 length: 15 residues.

The V call is TRBV3-1 (or the pseudogene TRBV3-2), the J call TRBJ2-2; maybe TRBD2 (5 bases). The germline V and J ends were trimmed by 2 bases and 0 bases, with 7 bases remaining between them. Germline CDR1 is LGHDT and CDR2 is YNNKEL (reference sequence). The CDR3 spans 15 residues. The DNA of the CDR3 is TGTGCCAGCAGCCAAACGGAGGCGAACACCGGGGAGCTGTTTTTT. Its protein is CASSQTEANTGELFF.

The chain recombines TRBV5-1 with TRBJ2-1, with a tentative D call TRBD2 (6 bases). CDR3 length equals 15 residues. Germline V gene data show CDR1 as SGHRS and CDR2 as YFSETQ. Trimming stripped 0 bases from V and 6 bases from J, with 13 bases between. CDR3 in DNA: TGCGCCAGCAGCTTGGCACTAGCTCACATCAATGAGCAGTTCTTC. Translated: CASSLALAHINEQFF.

This clone was seen more than once but under ten times. The chain combines TRBV3-1 (or the pseudogene TRBV3-2) with TRBJ1-2; D may be TRBD1 (6 bases). This CDR3 spans 14 amino acids. CDR1 and CDR2 from the germline V gene are LGHDT and YNNKEL (reference sequence). The V end was cut by 1 base, the J end by 7 bases, with 13 bases between. The CDR3 spells CASSQAVGGVGYTF. The DNA of the CDR3 is TGTGCCAGCAGCCAAGCTGTAGGGGGAGTTGGCTACACCTTC.

This clone was seen once. This chain's CDR3 is CASSGGLGTDTQYF. The CDR3 region has the DNA TGTGCCAGTAGTGGGGGACTAGGGACAGATACGCAGTATTTT. The rearrangement uses TRBV19 and TRBJ2-3, with 8 nucleotides matching TRBD2. V dropped 5 bases and J dropped 3; count of bases not matched to a gene: 4. The CDR3 consists of 14 residues. The germline V gene encodes CDR1 LNHDA and CDR2 SQIVND (reference sequence).

On this clone itself: Other DNA sequences in the same sample also yield this CDR3. The genes are TRBV5-1 and TRBJ2-5; 7 nucleotides match TRBD1. With V trimmed by 4 bases and J by 4 bases, 4 bases remained unmatched. CDR3 length: 13 amino acids. In germline, CDR1 is SGHRS, CDR2 YFSETQ. CDR3: CASSLDRAETQYF. Written as DNA, the CDR3 is TGCGCCAGCAGCCTAGACAGGGCAGAGACCCAGTACTTC.

The table lists this clone with a count of one. The V call is TRBV7-3, the J call TRBJ1-4, with 7 bases identical to TRBD1. The CDR3 is 15 amino acids. J was trimmed by 7 bases and V by 5 bases; bases with no gene match: 10. Germline V gene lookup returns CDR1 SGHTA and CDR2 FQGTGA. The CDR3 coding sequence is TGTGCCAGCAGCCTTACAGGGGTGAGGGGTGAAAAACTGTTTTTT. It encodes CASSLTGVRGEKLFF.

The chain employs TRBV7-3 and TRBJ2-3; D remains ambiguous. The germline V gene encodes CDR1 SGHTA and CDR2 FQGTGA. Trimming left V 5 bases short and J 0 bases short, with 9 bases between. The CDR3 has 14 residues. The CDR3 sequence is CASSPGYSTDTQYF. DNA of the CDR3: TGTGCCAGCAGCCCCGGTTATAGCACAGATACGCAGTATTTT.

This chain joins TRBV6-5 and TRBJ1-2; D possibly corresponds to TRBD1 (6 bases). CDR3 length: 15 amino acids. From germline, CDR1 is MNHEY and CDR2 SVGAGI. Trimming left V 0 bases short and J 2 bases short, with 10 bases between. The CDR3 DNA is TGTGCCAGCAGTTACTCGACAGGAGTCAACTATGGCTACACCTTC. It yields the protein CASSYSTGVNYGYTF.

The rearrangement links TRBV30 to TRBJ1-4, with a weak D call TRBD1 (5 bases). The CDR3 runs 13 residues. CDR1 GTSNPN and CDR2 SVGIG come from the germline V gene (reference sequence). Trimming removed 3 bases from V and 2 bases from J, with 7 bases in between. Here the CDR3 DNA reads TGTGCCTGGAGGGGGGGGACTAATGAAAAACTGTTTTTT. It specifies CAWRGGTNEKLFF.

There are a few counts of this clone. The gene calls are TRBV5-1 and TRBJ1-6; 9 nucleotides align to TRBD1. CDR3 length equals 17 residues. CDR1 and CDR2 from the germline V gene are SGHRS and YFSETQ. V dropped 0 bases and J dropped 7; count of bases not matched to a gene: 8. The CDR3: CASSLGWATGGNSPLHF. CDR3 DNA sequence: TGCGCCAGCAGCTTGGGATGGGCAACAGGGGGCAATTCACCCCTCCACTTT.

Only a few counts were recorded for this clone. The genes are TRBV4-1 and TRBJ1-3, with 7 bases fitting TRBD1. Losses at the gene ends were 3 bases for V and 3 bases for J; bases not matched to a gene: 5. In germline, CDR1 is MGHRA, CDR2 YSYEKL. The CDR3 loop spans 15 amino acids. CDR3 residues: CASSHPGQDGNTIYF. CDR3 nucleotides: TGCGCCAGCAGCCATCCCGGACAGGATGGAAACACCATATATTTT.

The CDR3 sequence: CAWSAQGNEQYF. The DNA for the CDR3 is TGTGCCTGGAGTGCTCAGGGAAACGAGCAGTACTTC. This sequence joins TRBV30 and TRBJ2-7; a weak D match, TRBD1 (5 bases). This CDR3 contains 12 residues. Per the germline V gene, CDR1 is GTSNPN and CDR2 is SVGIG (reference sequence). Trimming stripped 1 base from V and 5 bases from J, with 9 bases between.